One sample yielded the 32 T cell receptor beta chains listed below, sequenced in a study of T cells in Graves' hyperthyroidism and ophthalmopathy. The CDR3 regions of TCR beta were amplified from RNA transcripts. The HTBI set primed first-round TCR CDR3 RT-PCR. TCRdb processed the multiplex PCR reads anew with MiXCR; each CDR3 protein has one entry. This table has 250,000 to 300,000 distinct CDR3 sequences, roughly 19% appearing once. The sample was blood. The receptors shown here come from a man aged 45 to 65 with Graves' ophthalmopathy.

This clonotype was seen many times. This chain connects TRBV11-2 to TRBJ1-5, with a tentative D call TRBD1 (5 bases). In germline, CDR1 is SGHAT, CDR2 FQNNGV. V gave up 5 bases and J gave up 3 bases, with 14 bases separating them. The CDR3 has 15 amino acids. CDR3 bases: TGTGCCAGCAGCCTTACAGGCGCTATCAATCAGCCCCAGCATTTT. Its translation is CASSLTGAINQPQHF.

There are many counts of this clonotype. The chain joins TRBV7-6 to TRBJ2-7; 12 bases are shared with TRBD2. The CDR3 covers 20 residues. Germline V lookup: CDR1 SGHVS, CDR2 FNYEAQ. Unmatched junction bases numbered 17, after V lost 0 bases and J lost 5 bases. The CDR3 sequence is CASSLAGGASGRALANEQYF. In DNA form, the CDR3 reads TGTGCCAGCAGCTTAGCGGGTGGAGCTAGCGGGAGGGCCTTGGCGAACGAGCAGTACTTC.

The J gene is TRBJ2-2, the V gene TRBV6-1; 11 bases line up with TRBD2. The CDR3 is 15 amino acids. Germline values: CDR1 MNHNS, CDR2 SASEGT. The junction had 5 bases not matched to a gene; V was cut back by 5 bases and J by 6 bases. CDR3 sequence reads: CASSRTSGSPGELFF. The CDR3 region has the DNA TGTGCCAGCAGTAGGACTAGCGGGTCTCCCGGGGAGCTGTTTTTT.

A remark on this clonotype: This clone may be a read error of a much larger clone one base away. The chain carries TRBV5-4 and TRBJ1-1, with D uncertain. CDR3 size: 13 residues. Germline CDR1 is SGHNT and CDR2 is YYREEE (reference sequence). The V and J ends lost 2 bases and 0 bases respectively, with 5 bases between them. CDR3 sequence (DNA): TGTGCCAGCAGCTTAGTAATGAACACTGAAGCTTTCTTT. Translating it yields CASSLVMNTEAFF.

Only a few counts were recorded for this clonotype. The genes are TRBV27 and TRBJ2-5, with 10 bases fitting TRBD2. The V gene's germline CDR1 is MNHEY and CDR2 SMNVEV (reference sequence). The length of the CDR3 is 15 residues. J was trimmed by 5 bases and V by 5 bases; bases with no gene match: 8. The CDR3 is CASSPQAGGGETQYF. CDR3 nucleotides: TGTGCCAGCAGTCCTCAAGCGGGAGGGGGGGAGACCCAGTACTTC.

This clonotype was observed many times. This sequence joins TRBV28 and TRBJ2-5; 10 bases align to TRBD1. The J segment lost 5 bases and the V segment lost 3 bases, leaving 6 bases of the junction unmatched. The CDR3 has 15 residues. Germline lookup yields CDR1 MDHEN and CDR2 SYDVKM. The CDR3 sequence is CASSFRQGAWETQYF. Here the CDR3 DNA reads TGTGCCAGCAGTTTCCGACAGGGGGCTTGGGAGACCCAGTACTTC.

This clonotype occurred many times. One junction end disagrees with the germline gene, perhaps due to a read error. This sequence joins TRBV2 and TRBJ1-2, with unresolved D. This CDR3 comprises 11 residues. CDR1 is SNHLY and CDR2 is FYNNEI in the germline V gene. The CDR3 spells CASREETGYTF. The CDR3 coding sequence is TGTGCCAGCAGGGAAGAAACCGGCTACACCTTC.

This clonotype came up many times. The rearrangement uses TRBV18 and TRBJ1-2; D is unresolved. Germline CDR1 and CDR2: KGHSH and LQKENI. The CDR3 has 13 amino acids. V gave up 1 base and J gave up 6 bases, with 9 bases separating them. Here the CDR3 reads CASSPQGSNGYTF. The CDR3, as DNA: TGTGCCAGCTCACCACAGGGTAGTAATGGCTACACCTTC.

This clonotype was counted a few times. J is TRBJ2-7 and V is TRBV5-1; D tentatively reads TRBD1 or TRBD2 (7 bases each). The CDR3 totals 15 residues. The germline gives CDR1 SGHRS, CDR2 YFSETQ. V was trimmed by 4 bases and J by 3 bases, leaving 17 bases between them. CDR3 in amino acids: CASSLGRGQIYEQYF. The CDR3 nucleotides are TGCGCCAGCAGCCTGGGGAGGGGACAGATCTACGAGCAGTACTTC. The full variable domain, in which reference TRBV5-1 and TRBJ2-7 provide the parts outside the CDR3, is KAGVTQTPRYLIKTRGQQVTLSCSPISGHRSVSWYQQTPGQGLQFLFEYFSETQRNKGNFPGRFSGRQFSNSRSEMNVSTLELGDSALYLCASSLGRGQIYEQYFGPGTRLTVT.

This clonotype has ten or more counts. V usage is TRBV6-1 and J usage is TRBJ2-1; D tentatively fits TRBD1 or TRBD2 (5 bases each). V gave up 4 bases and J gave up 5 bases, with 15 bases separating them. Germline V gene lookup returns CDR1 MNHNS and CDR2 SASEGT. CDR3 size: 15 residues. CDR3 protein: CASSALTGRDNEQFF. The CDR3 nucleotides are TGTGCCAGCAGTGCCCTGACGGGACGTGACAATGAGCAGTTCTTC.

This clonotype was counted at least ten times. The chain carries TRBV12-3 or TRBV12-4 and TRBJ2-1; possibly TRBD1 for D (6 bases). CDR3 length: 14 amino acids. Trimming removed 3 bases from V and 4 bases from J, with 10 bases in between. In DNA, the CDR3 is TGTGCCAGCAGTTTGGGGACACCGTACAATGAGCAGTTCTTC. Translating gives CASSLGTPYNEQFF.

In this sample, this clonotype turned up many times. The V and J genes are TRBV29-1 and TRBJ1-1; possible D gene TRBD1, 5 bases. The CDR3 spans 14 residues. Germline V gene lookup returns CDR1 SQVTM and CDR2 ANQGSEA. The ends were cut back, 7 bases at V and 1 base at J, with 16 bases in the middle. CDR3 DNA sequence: TGCAGCGGTTGGGGCGGGTCCGGGAACACTGAAGCTTTCTTT. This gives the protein CSGWGGSGNTEAFF.

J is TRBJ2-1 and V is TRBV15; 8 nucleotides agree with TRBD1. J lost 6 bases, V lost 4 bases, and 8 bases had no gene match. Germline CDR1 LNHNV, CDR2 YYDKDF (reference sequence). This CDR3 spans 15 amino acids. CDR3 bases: TGTGCCACCAGCACGCCCCAGGGGGCTGGCAATGAGCAGTTCTTC. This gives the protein CATSTPQGAGNEQFF.

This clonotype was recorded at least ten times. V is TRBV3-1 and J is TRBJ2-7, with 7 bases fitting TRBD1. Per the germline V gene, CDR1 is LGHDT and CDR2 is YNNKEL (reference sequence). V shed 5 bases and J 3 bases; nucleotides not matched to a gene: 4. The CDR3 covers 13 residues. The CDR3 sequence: CASSEGQIYEQYF. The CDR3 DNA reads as TGTGCCAGCAGCGAGGGACAGATCTACGAGCAGTACTTC.

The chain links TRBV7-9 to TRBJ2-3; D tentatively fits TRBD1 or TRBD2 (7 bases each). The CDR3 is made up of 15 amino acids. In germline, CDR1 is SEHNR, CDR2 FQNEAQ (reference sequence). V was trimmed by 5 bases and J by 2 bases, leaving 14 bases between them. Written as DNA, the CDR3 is TGTGCCAGCAGCCCAGGGGGGGCCTTCACAGATACGCAGTATTTT. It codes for CASSPGGAFTDTQYF.

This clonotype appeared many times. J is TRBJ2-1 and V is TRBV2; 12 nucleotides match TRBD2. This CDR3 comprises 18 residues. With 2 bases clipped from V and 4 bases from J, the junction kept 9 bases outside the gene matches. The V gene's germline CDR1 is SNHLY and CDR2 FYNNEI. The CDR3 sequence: CASSERLAGGHDYNEQFF. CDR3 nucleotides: TGTGCCAGCAGTGAAAGGCTAGCGGGAGGGCATGATTACAATGAGCAGTTCTTC.

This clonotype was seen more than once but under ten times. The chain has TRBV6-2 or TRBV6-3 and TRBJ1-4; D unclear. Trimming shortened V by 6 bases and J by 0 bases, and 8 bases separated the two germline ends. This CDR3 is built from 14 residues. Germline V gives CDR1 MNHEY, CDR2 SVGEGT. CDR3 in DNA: TGTGCCAGCAGGGGGATTGCAACTAATGAAAAACTGTTTTTT. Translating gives CASRGIATNEKLFF.

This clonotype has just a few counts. The CDR3 is CASSRDAGQGNYGYTF. The CDR3 DNA reads TGCGCCAGCAGCCGAGATGCGGGACAGGGTAACTATGGCTACACCTTC. J is TRBJ1-2 and V is TRBV5-1; 9 nucleotides line up with TRBD1. V lost 4 bases and J lost 1; bases outside the gene matches: 8. The CDR3 is 16 amino acids. Germline lookup yields CDR1 SGHRS and CDR2 YFSETQ.

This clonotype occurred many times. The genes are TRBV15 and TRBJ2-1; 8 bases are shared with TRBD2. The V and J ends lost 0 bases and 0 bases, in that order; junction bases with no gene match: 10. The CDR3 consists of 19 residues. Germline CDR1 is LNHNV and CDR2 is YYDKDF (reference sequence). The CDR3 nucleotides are TGTGCCACCAGCAGAGATTCGATACTAGCGGAAAGCTCCTACAATGAGCAGTTCTTC. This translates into CATSRDSILAESSYNEQFF.

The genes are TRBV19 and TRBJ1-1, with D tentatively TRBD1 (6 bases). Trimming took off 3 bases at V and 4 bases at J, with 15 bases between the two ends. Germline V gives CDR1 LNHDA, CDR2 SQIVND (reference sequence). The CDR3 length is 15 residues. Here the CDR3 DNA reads TGTGCCAGTAGTATTGGCCCCAGGGGACTCACTGAAGCTTTCTTT. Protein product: CASSIGPRGLTEAFF.

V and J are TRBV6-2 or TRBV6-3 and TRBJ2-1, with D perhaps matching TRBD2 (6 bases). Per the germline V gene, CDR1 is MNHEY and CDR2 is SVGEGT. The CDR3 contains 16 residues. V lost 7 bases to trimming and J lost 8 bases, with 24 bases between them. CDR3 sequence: CASTKGQGGKVHEQFF. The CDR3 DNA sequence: TGTGCCAGCACCAAAGGCCAAGGCGGGAAAGTCCATGAGCAGTTCTTC.

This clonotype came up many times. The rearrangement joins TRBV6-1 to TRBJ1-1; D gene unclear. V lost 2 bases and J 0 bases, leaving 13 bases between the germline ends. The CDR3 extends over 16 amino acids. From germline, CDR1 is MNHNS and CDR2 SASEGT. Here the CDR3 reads CASSEMVGTMNTEAFF. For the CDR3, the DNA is TGTGCCAGCAGTGAAATGGTGGGCACAATGAACACTGAAGCTTTCTTT.

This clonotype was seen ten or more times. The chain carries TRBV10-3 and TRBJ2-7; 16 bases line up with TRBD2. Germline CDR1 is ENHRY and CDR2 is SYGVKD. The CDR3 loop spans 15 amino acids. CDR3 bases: TGTGCTTCAAAGGGACTAGCGGGAGGGTCCTACGAGCAGTACTTC. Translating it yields CASKGLAGGSYEQYF.

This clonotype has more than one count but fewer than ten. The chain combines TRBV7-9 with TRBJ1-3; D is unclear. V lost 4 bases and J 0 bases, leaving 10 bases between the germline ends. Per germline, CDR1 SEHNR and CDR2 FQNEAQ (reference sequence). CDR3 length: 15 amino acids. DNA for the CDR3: TGTGCCAGCAGCTCCGGACTGAGCTCTGGAAACACCATATATTTT. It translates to CASSSGLSSGNTIYF.

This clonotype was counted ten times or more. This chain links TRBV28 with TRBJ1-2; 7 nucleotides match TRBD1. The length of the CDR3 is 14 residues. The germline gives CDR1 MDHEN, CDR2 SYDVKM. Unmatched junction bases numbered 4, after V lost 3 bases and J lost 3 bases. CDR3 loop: CASSLWTGDYGYTF. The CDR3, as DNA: TGTGCCAGCAGTTTGTGGACAGGAGACTATGGCTACACCTTC.

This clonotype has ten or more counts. As DNA, the CDR3 is TGTGCCAGCAGTGTCAGCCTTGGGGTCGAGCAGTACTTC. The encoded protein is CASSVSLGVEQYF. The chain uses TRBV2 and TRBJ2-7, with D hard to call. V was pared by 4 bases and J by 6 bases, with 13 bases between. The CDR3 loop spans 13 amino acids. Looked up from germline, CDR1 is SNHLY and CDR2 is FYNNEI.

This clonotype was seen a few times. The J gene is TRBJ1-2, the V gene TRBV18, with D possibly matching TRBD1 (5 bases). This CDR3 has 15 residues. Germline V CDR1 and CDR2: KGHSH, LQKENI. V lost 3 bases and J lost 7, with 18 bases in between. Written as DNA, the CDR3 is TGTGCCAGCTCACCGTCCTCGGGGCAATTAGGTGGCTACACCTTC. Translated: CASSPSSGQLGGYTF.

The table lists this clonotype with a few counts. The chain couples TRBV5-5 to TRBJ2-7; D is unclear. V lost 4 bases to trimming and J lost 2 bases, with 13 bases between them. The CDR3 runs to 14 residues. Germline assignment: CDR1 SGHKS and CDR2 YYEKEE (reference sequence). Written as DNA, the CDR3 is TGTGCCAGCAGCATCCTAGTTCGGACCTACGAGCAGTACTTC. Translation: CASSILVRTYEQYF.

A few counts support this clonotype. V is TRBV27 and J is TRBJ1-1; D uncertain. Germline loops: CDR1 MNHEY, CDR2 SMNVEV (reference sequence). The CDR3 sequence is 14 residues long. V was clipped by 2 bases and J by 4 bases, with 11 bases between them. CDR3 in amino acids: CASSLVGGLTEAFF. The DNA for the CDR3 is TGTGCCAGCAGTTTAGTGGGAGGTCTCACTGAAGCTTTCTTT.

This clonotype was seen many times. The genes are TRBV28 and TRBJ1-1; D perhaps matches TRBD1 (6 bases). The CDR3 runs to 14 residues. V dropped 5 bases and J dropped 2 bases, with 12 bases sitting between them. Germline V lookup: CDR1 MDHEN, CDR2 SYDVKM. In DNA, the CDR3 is TGTGCCAGCAGTCCCTCGGGACACAACACTGAAGCTTTCTTT. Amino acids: CASSPSGHNTEAFF.

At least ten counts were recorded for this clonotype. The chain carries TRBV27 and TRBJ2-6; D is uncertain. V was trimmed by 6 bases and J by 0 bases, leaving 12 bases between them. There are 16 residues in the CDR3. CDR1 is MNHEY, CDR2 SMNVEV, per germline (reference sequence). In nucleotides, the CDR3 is TGTGCCAGCAGGCCCGGAATCAGCTCTGGGGCCAACGTCCTGACTTTC. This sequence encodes CASRPGISSGANVLTF.

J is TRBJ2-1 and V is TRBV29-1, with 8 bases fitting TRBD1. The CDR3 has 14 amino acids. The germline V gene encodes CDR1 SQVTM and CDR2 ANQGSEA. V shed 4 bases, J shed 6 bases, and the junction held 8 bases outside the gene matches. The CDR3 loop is CSVALLTGGNEQFF. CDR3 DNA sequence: TGCAGCGTTGCACTTCTCACAGGGGGCAATGAGCAGTTCTTC.